These 3 T cell receptor beta chains originate from one sample sequenced in a study of shared clonotypes between healthy human individuals. Generated by immunoSEQ multiplex PCR, the TCRdb table keeps only in-frame clones and is missing some. Here the sample spans roughly 680,000 clones, over 60% being singletons. Sequenced sample: memory CD4+ T cells sorted from blood. Indicated subset: CD45RA-negative fraction. The receptors were gathered from a woman in her twenties or thirties in good health.

This clone was observed a single time. The chain links TRBV19 to TRBJ2-7, with 7 nucleotides matching TRBD1. The germline CDR1 and CDR2 sequences are LNHDA and SQIVND (reference sequence). V was clipped by 5 bases and J by 3 bases; unmatched bases: 10. CDR3 length: 15 amino acids. The CDR3 here is CASSFRQGIHYEQYF. The CDR3 bases are TGTGCCAGTAGTTTCCGACAGGGTATTCACTACGAGCAGTACTTC.

This clone came up a few times. This sequence joins TRBV30 and TRBJ2-4, with no clear D. Trimming shortened V by 5 bases and J by 2 bases, and 13 bases separated the two germline ends. Germline V gives CDR1 GTSNPN, CDR2 SVGIG (reference sequence). CDR3 length: 14 residues. The CDR3 coding sequence is TGTGCCTGGTCTCCCGACTGGTCCAAAAACATTCAGTACTTC. It yields the protein CAWSPDWSKNIQYF.

The J gene is TRBJ2-5, the V gene TRBV18, with 13 bases fitting TRBD2. The CDR3 loop spans 15 amino acids. CDR1 is KGHSH, CDR2 LQKENI, per germline. After removal of 6 bases from V and 4 bases from J, the junction contained 5 bases not matched to a gene. For the CDR3, the DNA is TGTGCCAGCTCCCTCAGACTAGCGGGAGGAGAGACCCAGTACTTC. It codes for CASSLRLAGGETQYF. Full variable domain (remainder filled in from reference TRBV18 and TRBJ2-5): NAGVMQNPRHLVRRRGQEARLRCSPMKGHSHVYWYRQLPEEGLKFMVYLQKENIIDESGMPKERFSAEFPKEGPSILRIQQVVRGDSAAYFCASSLRLAGGETQYFGPGTRLLVL.